Listed below are T cell receptor beta chains from one sample, sequenced in a study of blood T cell repertoires in COVID-19. Only in-frame clones appear in the TCRdb table, and some are missing; sequencing was by immunoSEQ multiplex PCR. This table has around 88,000 clones, about 84% appearing once. Material: peripheral blood. The receptors derive from a man aged 60 to 69 with acute or convalescent COVID-19. CDR3s include the opening cysteine and the closing phenylalanine or tryptophan. Fields, in order: J gene, clone size, V gene, D gene, CDR3 DNA, CDR3 protein. A D gene is named only where the DNA matches it firmly. Not every row has a clone size; where given, it reads once, few, many or a size class.

>TRBJ1-6|-|TRBV5-1|-
TGCGCCAGCAGCATCATTGGTGGGAGCTCCTATAATTCACCCCTCCACTTT
CASSIIGGSSYNSPLHF
>TRBJ1-2|few|TRBV6-5|-
TGTGCCAGCCGCTCCAGGGTTGGCTACACCTTC
CASRSRVGYTF
>TRBJ1-2|-|TRBV5-4|-
TGTGCCAGCAGCTTCGACAGCTATGGCTACACCTTC
CASSFDSYGYTF
>TRBJ2-7|-|TRBV11-3|-
TGTGCCAGCAGCTCTCAGGGAAAGCAGTACTTC
CASSSQGKQYF
>TRBJ1-2|-|TRBV30|TRBD1
TGTGCCTCCCGGACAGGGGATTATGGCTATGGCTACACCTTC
CASRTGDYGYGYTF
>TRBJ2-5|-|TRBV23-1|-
TGCGCCAGCAGTCAATTAGGGCAGGGAACGCGTAAAGAGACCCAGTACTTC
CASSQLGQGTRKETQYF
>TRBJ1-1|-|TRBV5-1|-
TGCGCCAGCAGCTCCGACAGGTTTGAAGCTTTCTTT
CASSSDRFEAFF
>TRBJ1-2|once|TRBV9|-
TGTGCCAGCAGCTCCCAGTATGGCTACACCTTC
CASSSQYGYTF
>TRBJ2-1|-|TRBV21-1|-
TGTGCCAGCAGCGATGGTGTGGCCGGGGGGGGGTACTACAATGAGCAGTTCTTC
CASSDGVAGGGYYNEQFF
>TRBJ2-4|-|TRBV11-3|-
TGTGCCAGCAGCGCCCGAAGTGAAGGGGGACGCGTTCAGTACTTC
CASSARSEGGRVQYF
>TRBJ1-5|many|TRBV28|-
TGTGCCAGCAGTTCGCTGACAAGGGGATTCAATCAGCCCCAGCATTTT
CASSSLTRGFNQPQHF
>TRBJ2-3|-|TRBV6-1|-
TGTGCCAGCAGTGAAGCCCCGGGCAGGGCAGATACGCAGTATTTT
CASSEAPGRADTQYF
>TRBJ2-4|-|TRBV24-1|TRBD1
TGTGCCACCAGCAGTTCGACAGGGGGTACTCTAGCCAAAAACATTCAGTACTTC
CATSSSTGGTLAKNIQYF
>TRBJ2-3|-|TRBV4-2|-
TGTGCCAGCAGCCCTGGGGGACTCAGCACAGATACGCAGTATTTT
CASSPGGLSTDTQYF
>TRBJ2-1|-|TRBV3-1/TRBV3-2|TRBD2
TGTGCCAGCAGCCAAGAATGGCTAGCGGGGGGCCTTAATGAGCAGTTCTTC
CASSQEWLAGGLNEQFF
>TRBJ1-1|-|TRBV10-3|-
TGTGCCATCGCCTTGACAGAGACGAACACTGAAGCTTTCTTT
CAIALTETNTEAFF
>TRBJ1-3|-|TRBV25-1|TRBD1
TGTGCCAGCAGTCCCCGGGACAGGGGGCCTGGAAACACCATATATTTT
CASSPRDRGPGNTIYF
>TRBJ1-2|-|TRBV6-5|TRBD1
TGTGCCAGCAGGGGAGGACAGGGCTATGGCTACACCTTC
CASRGGQGYGYTF
>TRBJ2-5|-|TRBV7-3|TRBD1
TGTGCCAGCAGCTTAAGTGCCGGGACAGGGGAAAGTGAGACCCAGTACTTC
CASSLSAGTGESETQYF
>TRBJ1-3|-|TRBV3-1/TRBV3-2|-
TGTGCCAGCAGCCACGGAACCGGGACATCGAACACCATATATTTT
CASSHGTGTSNTIYF
>TRBJ2-2|-|TRBV6-4|-
TGTGCCAGCAGTGACTCGAGAAGAGGGCGTCGGGAGCTGTTTTTT
CASSDSRRGRRELFF
>TRBJ2-5|-|TRBV2|TRBD2
TGTGCCAGCACGGGGCGGGGGACGTACCAAGAGACCCAGTACTTC
CASTGRGTYQETQYF
>TRBJ1-2|once|TRBV18|TRBD1
TGTGCCAGCTCACCAAAAACAGGGGGCTATGGCTACACCTTC
CASSPKTGGYGYTF
>TRBJ2-1|once|TRBV7-2|TRBD1
TGTGCCAGCAGCTTAGGGATGGGACAGCCGTACAATGAGCAGTTCTTC
CASSLGMGQPYNEQFF
>TRBJ2-3|-|TRBV5-8|TRBD2
TGTGCCAGCAGCCCCATAGCGGGGGGGCAGACAGATACGCAGTATTTT
CASSPIAGGQTDTQYF
>TRBJ2-6|-|TRBV10-3|TRBD2
TGTGCCACGGGACTAACCGACTCTGGGGCCAACGTCCTGACTTTC
CATGLTDSGANVLTF
>TRBJ2-3|-|TRBV4-3|-
TGCGCCAGCAGCCAAGCCAGGGGTCGGGCAGATACGCAGTATTTT
CASSQARGRADTQYF
>TRBJ1-6|-|TRBV6-1|TRBD1
TGTGCCAGCAGTGAAGCCCTACGGAGGGGGCCGAATTCACCCCTCCACTTT
CASSEALRRGPNSPLHF
>TRBJ2-2|-|TRBV7-2|TRBD2
TGTGCCAGCAGCTTGAGACTAGCGGGAGTTGGGACCGGGGAGCTGTTTTTT
CASSLRLAGVGTGELFF
>TRBJ1-2|-|TRBV5-6|TRBD1
TGTGCCAGCAGCTTGGCGGGGACAGCGGTGCGGAACTATGGCTACACCTTC
CASSLAGTAVRNYGYTF
>TRBJ1-1|-|TRBV6-2/TRBV6-3|-
TGTGCCAGCAGTTACGATCACCGGGGGACTGAAGCTTTCTTT
CASSYDHRGTEAFF
>TRBJ2-7|once|TRBV19|TRBD2
TGTGCCAGTAGTACCCGGACTAGCGGATTCTCCTACGAGCAGTACTTC
CASSTRTSGFSYEQYF
>TRBJ1-6|-|TRBV5-1|-
TGCGCCAGCAGCGTGGGTTCTGGGGCGTCACCCCTCCACTTT
CASSVGSGASPLHF
>TRBJ1-2|-|TRBV6-5|-
TGTGCCAGCAGTCCCCGACAGGAATTGGGCTACACCTTC
CASSPRQELGYTF
>TRBJ2-3|-|TRBV5-1|-
TGCGCCAGCAGCTTCCGGGACAACACAGATACGCAGTATTTT
CASSFRDNTDTQYF
>TRBJ2-2|few|TRBV18|-
TGTGCCAGCTCACCACCGAACAGCCTGCTTAACACCGGGGAGCTGTTTTTT
CASSPPNSLLNTGELFF
>TRBJ1-3|-|TRBV7-2|TRBD1
TGTGCCAGCAGCCCGGGACAGACCTCTGGAAACACCATATATTTT
CASSPGQTSGNTIYF
>TRBJ2-3|-|TRBV12-3/TRBV12-4|-
TGTGCCAGCGACAGTTTAAGCACAGATACGCAGTATTTT
CASDSLSTDTQYF
>TRBJ2-5|-|TRBV18|TRBD1
TGTGCCAGCTCACCCCAGGGGGCAGGCGAGACCCAGTACTTC
CASSPQGAGETQYF